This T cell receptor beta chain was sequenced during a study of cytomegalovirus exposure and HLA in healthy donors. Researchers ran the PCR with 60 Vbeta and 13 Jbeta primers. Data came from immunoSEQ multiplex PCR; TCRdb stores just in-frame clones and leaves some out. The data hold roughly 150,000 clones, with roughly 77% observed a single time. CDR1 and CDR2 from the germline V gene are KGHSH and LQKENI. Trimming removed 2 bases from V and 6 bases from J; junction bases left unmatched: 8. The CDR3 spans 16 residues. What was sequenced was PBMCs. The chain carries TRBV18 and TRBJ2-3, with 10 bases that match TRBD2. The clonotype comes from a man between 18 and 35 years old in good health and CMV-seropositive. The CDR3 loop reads CASSPGAGGPSDTQYF. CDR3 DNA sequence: TGTGCCAGCTCACCAGGAGCGGGAGGGCCCTCGGATACGCAGTATTTT.